The 26 T cell receptor beta chains presented below share a single source sample, sequenced in a study of T cell clones after liver transplantation. This table comes from immunoSEQ multiplex PCR, and its TCRdb copy is limited to in-frame clones, with some not included. This sample has more than 100,000 clones, with around 80% found just once. The specimen was CD4+ T cells from blood, collected around 44 months after liver transplant. The receptors stem from a human patient who received a liver transplant. These T cells may partly come from the graft donor.

V is TRBV27 and J is TRBJ1-1, with 7 nucleotides matching TRBD1. Trimming cost V 6 bases and J 1 base; bases outside gene matches: 8. Germline CDR1 MNHEY, CDR2 SMNVEV (reference sequence). The CDR3 has 15 amino acids. The CDR3 sequence is CASSPHGTANTEAFF. CDR3 sequence (DNA): TGTGCCAGCAGCCCACATGGGACAGCGAACACTGAAGCTTTCTTT.

The gene calls are TRBV5-6 and TRBJ2-3; D may be TRBD2 (5 bases). The V gene lost 4 bases and the J gene lost 2 bases, with 11 bases spanning the gap. In germline, CDR1 is SGHDT, CDR2 YYEEEE. This CDR3 contains 14 residues. CDR3 residues: CASSQMEATDTQYF. DNA of the CDR3: TGTGCCAGCAGCCAGATGGAGGCCACAGATACGCAGTATTTT.

This clone has at least ten counts. The chain combines TRBV25-1 with TRBJ2-7, with D perhaps matching TRBD1 or TRBD2 (5 bases each). The germline V gene has CDR1 MGHDK and CDR2 SYGVNS. The CDR3 consists of 14 residues. Trimming stripped 4 bases from V and 6 bases from J, with 16 bases between. The chain's CDR3 is CASSAGTRRSEQYF. CDR3 coding DNA: TGTGCCAGCAGTGCCGGGACCCGGCGATCCGAGCAGTACTTC.

This chain uses TRBV19 with TRBJ2-1; D perhaps matches TRBD1 (6 bases). The germline V gene encodes CDR1 LNHDA and CDR2 SQIVND (reference sequence). CDR3 size: 16 residues. V lost 8 bases and J lost 7, with 24 bases in between. In nucleotides, the CDR3 is TGTGCCAGTGGCCGAAAAAGGGCAGGGGATGATAATGAGCAGTTCTTC. Translated, it gives CASGRKRAGDDNEQFF. Combining the CDR3 with reference TRBV19 and TRBJ2-1 gives the whole variable domain DGGITQSPKYLFRKEGQNVTLSCEQNLNHDAMYWYRQDPGQGLRLIYYSQIVNDFQKGDIAEGYSVSREKKESFPLTVTSAQKNPTAFYLCASGRKRAGDDNEQFFGPGTRLTVL.

The sample holds a few counts of this clone. The V and J genes are TRBV9 and TRBJ1-6, with D unclear. V was shortened by 0 bases and J by 8 bases, with 9 bases between the two germline ends. Per the germline V gene, CDR1 is SGDLS and CDR2 is YYNGEE. The CDR3 extends over 14 amino acids. The CDR3 coding sequence is TGTGCCAGCAGCGTAGTGGAGTCCGATTCACCCCTCCACTTT. Protein: CASSVVESDSPLHF.

This clone was detected ten times or more. This rearrangement joins TRBV10-3 to TRBJ2-1, with unresolved D. The V gene's germline CDR1 is ENHRY and CDR2 SYGVKD. V shed 11 bases and J shed 7 bases, with 18 bases lying between them. The CDR3 has 13 amino acids. The CDR3 DNA sequence: TGTGCCGTTTCGGACCCCCTTGGGAATGAGCAGTTCTTC. Translating gives CAVSDPLGNEQFF.

This clone was observed a single time. J is TRBJ2-1 and V is TRBV9, with 10 positions matching TRBD2. The V gene's germline CDR1 is SGDLS and CDR2 YYNGEE. V gave up 2 bases and J gave up 9 bases; unmatched junction bases: 5. CDR3 length equals 14 residues. CDR3 sequence reads: CASSVSGGTSEQFF. CDR3 nucleotide sequence: TGTGCCAGCAGCGTTAGCGGGGGGACCTCTGAGCAGTTCTTC.

The count of this clone is one. The chain joins TRBV5-8 to TRBJ2-1, with a possible D match to TRBD2 (7 bases). Trimming removed 4 bases from V and 0 bases from J, with 11 bases in between. CDR1 and CDR2 (germline): SGHTS, YDEGEE. The CDR3 runs to 15 residues. As DNA, the CDR3 is TGTGCCAGCAGCCGGGAGGACAGCTCCTACAATGAGCAGTTCTTC. Translating it yields CASSREDSSYNEQFF.

The rearrangement uses TRBV11-2 and TRBJ1-1, with D perhaps matching TRBD1 (6 bases). The CDR3 consists of 17 residues. CDR1 is SGHAT and CDR2 is FQNNGV in the germline V gene. Trimming stripped 5 bases from V and 3 bases from J, with 22 bases between. DNA of the CDR3: TGTGCCAGCAGCCCCCTTCGCGGGGGCATTCGGGACACTGAAGCTTTCTTT. This sequence encodes CASSPLRGGIRDTEAFF.

The chain combines TRBV6-5 with TRBJ1-2; no firm D call. Trimming took 5 bases from V and 7 from J, leaving 17 bases between them. The CDR3 length is 14 residues. Germline V lookup: CDR1 MNHEY, CDR2 SVGAGI. The CDR3 DNA is TGTGCCAGCAGTCCTAACCTGTCGCTTGGTGGCTACACCTTC. This gives the protein CASSPNLSLGGYTF.

The gene calls are TRBV7-8 and TRBJ2-4; tentatively, D is TRBD1 or TRBD2 (5 bases each). This CDR3 has 16 amino acids. V lost 5 bases and J lost 4, with 18 bases in between. Germline V gene sequence: CDR1 SGHVS, CDR2 FQNEAQ. CDR3 sequence reads: CASSRRDRINKNIQYF. CDR3 DNA sequence: TGTGCCAGCAGCCGAAGGGACCGAATAAATAAAAACATTCAGTACTTC.

Sample share makes this clone medium-sized. This rearrangement joins TRBV6-1 to TRBJ1-1; a possible D gene is TRBD1 (6 bases). The V gene's germline CDR1 is MNHNS and CDR2 SASEGT. The V end was cut by 2 bases, the J end by 4 bases, with 14 bases between. CDR3 length: 15 amino acids. Here the CDR3 reads CASSERIGGGTEAFF. In DNA, the CDR3 is TGTGCCAGCAGTGAAAGAATAGGGGGGGGCACTGAAGCTTTCTTT.

V gene TRBV11-3 combines with J gene TRBJ1-1; possibly TRBD1 for D (6 bases). The germline V and J ends were trimmed by 0 bases and 6 bases, with 8 bases remaining between them. Per the germline V gene, CDR1 is SGHNT and CDR2 is YENEEA. The CDR3 is 13 residues long. CDR3 bases: TGTGCCAGCAGCTTAGACCCAGGGGCTGAAGCTTTCTTT. Translation: CASSLDPGAEAFF.

The gene calls are TRBV19 and TRBJ2-7; TRBD2 is a possible D gene (5 bases). Trimming stripped 6 bases from V and 7 bases from J, with 22 bases between. Looked up from germline, CDR1 is LNHDA and CDR2 is SQIVND (reference sequence). This CDR3 region has 15 residues. CDR3 sequence reads: CASSPLTGKPGEQYF. The DNA of the CDR3 is TGTGCCAGTAGCCCCCTGACGGGGAAACCGGGGGAGCAGTACTTC.

This clone has only a few counts. The rearrangement uses TRBV7-3 and TRBJ2-1, with 7 bases lining up with TRBD2. From germline, CDR1 is SGHTA and CDR2 FQGTGA. The CDR3 totals 16 residues. V lost 5 bases and J lost 1; bases outside the gene matches: 8. The CDR3 DNA sequence: TGTGCCAGCAGCCCCAAAGGGACTACTTCCTACAATGAGCAGTTCTTC. Translating it yields CASSPKGTTSYNEQFF.

The V and J genes are TRBV29-1 and TRBJ1-1, with D uncertain. Germline CDR1 and CDR2: SQVTM and ANQGSEA. The CDR3 is made up of 13 amino acids. Between the trimmed V and J ends, which lost 3 bases and 7 bases, there was a span of 15 bases. CDR3 residues: CSVDSGLGFEAFF. DNA for the CDR3: TGCAGCGTTGACTCGGGGTTGGGGTTTGAAGCTTTCTTT.

V gene TRBV2 combines with J gene TRBJ1-1; D remains unclear. V lost 4 bases, J lost 7 bases, and 10 bases lay in between. CDR3 length equals 12 residues. Germline values: CDR1 SNHLY, CDR2 FYNNEI. The CDR3: CASSVAGDEAFF. The CDR3 coding sequence is TGTGCCAGCAGTGTCGCAGGCGATGAAGCTTTCTTT.

V usage is TRBV5-4 and J usage is TRBJ1-5; TRBD1 matches 7 bases. V lost 0 bases and J lost 4; bases outside the gene matches: 4. Germline-derived CDR1 and CDR2 are SGHNT and YYREEE (reference sequence). The CDR3 extends over 15 amino acids. In nucleotides, the CDR3 is TGTGCCAGCAGCTTGGGGGGACAGCAAAATCAGCCCCAGCATTTT. Its translation: CASSLGGQQNQPQHF.

The chain is built from TRBV20-1 and TRBJ1-2; possibly TRBD1 for D (5 bases). Germline-derived CDR1 and CDR2 are DFQATT and SNEGSKA (reference sequence). The CDR3 consists of 10 residues. V was pared by 4 bases and J by 7 bases, with 7 bases between. The CDR3 here is CSANGAGYTF. For the CDR3, the DNA is TGCAGTGCTAACGGGGCTGGCTACACCTTC.

This clone has just one count. The rearrangement joins TRBV4-1 to TRBJ2-7, with D tentatively TRBD1 (5 bases). The germline CDR1 and CDR2 sequences are MGHRA and YSYEKL. This CDR3 is built from 15 residues. Trimming took 4 bases from V and 2 from J, leaving 15 bases between them. CDR3 region: CASSPIIRQPYEQYF. The CDR3 DNA reads as TGCGCCAGCAGCCCAATAATACGACAGCCCTACGAGCAGTACTTC.

The chain has TRBV19 and TRBJ2-7; 8 nucleotides line up with TRBD1. Trimming removed 4 bases from V and 2 bases from J; junction bases left unmatched: 4. The germline V gene has CDR1 LNHDA and CDR2 SQIVND (reference sequence). The CDR3 contains 14 residues. CDR3: CASSRRDRPYEQYF. The CDR3 nucleotides are TGTGCCAGTAGTAGACGGGACAGGCCCTACGAGCAGTACTTC.

The chain recombines TRBV25-1 with TRBJ1-6; D unclear. The CDR3 totals 15 residues. Trimming pared 2 bases from V and 5 bases from J, leaving 10 bases between. Germline V gene data show CDR1 as MGHDK and CDR2 as SYGVNS. The CDR3 region is CASSERGPNNSPLHF. CDR3 in DNA: TGTGCCAGCAGTGAACGAGGACCGAATAATTCACCCCTCCACTTT.

The gene calls are TRBV7-6 and TRBJ2-7, with 9 bases aligning to TRBD1. Trimming cost V 5 bases and J 3 bases; bases outside gene matches: 11. The CDR3 has 16 residues. Germline CDR1 SGHVS, CDR2 FNYEAQ. CDR3 sequence (DNA): TGTGCCAGCAGCCCTCAATCGATGGGACAGGGCTACGAGCAGTACTTC. Translating gives CASSPQSMGQGYEQYF. Full variable domain (outside the CDR3, taken from reference TRBV7-6 and TRBJ2-7): GAGVSQSPRYKVTKRGQDVALRCDPISGHVSLYWYRQALGQGPEFLTYFNYEAQQDKSGLPNDRFSAERPEGSISTLTIQRTEQRDSAMYRCASSPQSMGQGYEQYFGPGTRLTVT.

Only a few counts were recorded for this clone. The chain is built from TRBV11-2 and TRBJ2-7, with D perhaps TRBD2 (6 bases). Germline V gene data show CDR1 as SGHAT and CDR2 as FQNNGV. V was pared by 5 bases and J by 3 bases, with 11 bases between. The CDR3 runs 13 residues. CDR3 amino acids: CASSQGLNYEQYF. The CDR3 DNA follows: TGTGCCAGCAGCCAGGGACTTAACTACGAGCAGTACTTC. Full variable domain (outside the CDR3, taken from reference TRBV11-2 and TRBJ2-7): EAGVAQSPRYKIIEKRQSVAFWCNPISGHATLYWYQQILGQGPKLLIQFQNNGVVDDSQLPKDRFSAERLKGVDSTLKIQPAKLEDSAVYLCASSQGLNYEQYFGPGTRLTVT.

This chain links TRBV9 with TRBJ1-6, with 7 bases identical to TRBD1. CDR1 is SGDLS and CDR2 is YYNGEE in the germline V gene. V shed 0 bases, J shed 7 bases, and the junction held 4 bases outside the gene matches. The CDR3 length is 15 residues. The CDR3 reads CASSVGGQENSPLHF. DNA for the CDR3: TGTGCCAGCAGCGTAGGTGGACAGGAGAATTCACCCCTCCACTTT.

This chain links TRBV28 with TRBJ1-4; 10 bases agree with TRBD1. This CDR3 contains 14 residues. V dropped 10 bases and J dropped 7; count of bases not matched to a gene: 9. The germline gives CDR1 MDHEN, CDR2 SYDVKM. Here the CDR3 reads CATRRGTGVEKLFF. As DNA, the CDR3 is TGTGCCACCCGCAGGGGGACAGGGGTTGAAAAACTGTTTTTT.